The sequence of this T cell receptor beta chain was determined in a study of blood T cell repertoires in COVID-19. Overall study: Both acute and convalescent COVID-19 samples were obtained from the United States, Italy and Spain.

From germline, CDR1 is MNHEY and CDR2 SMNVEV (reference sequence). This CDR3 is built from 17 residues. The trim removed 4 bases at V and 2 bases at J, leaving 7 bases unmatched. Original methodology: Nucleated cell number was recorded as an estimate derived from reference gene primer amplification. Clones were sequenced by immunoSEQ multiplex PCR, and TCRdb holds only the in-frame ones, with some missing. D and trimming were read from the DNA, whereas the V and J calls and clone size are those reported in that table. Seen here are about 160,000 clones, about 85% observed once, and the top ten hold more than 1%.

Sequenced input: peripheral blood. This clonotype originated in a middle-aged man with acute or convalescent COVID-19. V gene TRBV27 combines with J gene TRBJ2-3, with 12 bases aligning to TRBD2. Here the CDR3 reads CASSSTTSGGYTDTQYF. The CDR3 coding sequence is TGTGCCAGCAGTTCAACGACTAGCGGGGGATACACAGATACGCAGTATTTT.